This T cell receptor (beta chain) appears in the sequencing data of a study of OX40 agonist ivuxolimab in advanced cancers. Produced via immunoSEQ multiplex PCR; TCRdb's table is partial and in-frame only. The data hold 65,000 to 100,000 clones, with roughly 94% observed a single time. The CDR3 consists of 14 residues. Germline loops: CDR1 MNHEY, CDR2 SMNVEV (reference sequence). V gave up 6 bases and J gave up 1 base, with 11 bases separating them. The gene calls are TRBV27 and TRBJ2-3; D ambiguous. The specimen comprised CD4+ or CD8+ T cells sorted from blood, sampled in a trial of the OX40 agonist ivuxolimab. This receptor was obtained from an adult with an advanced solid tumor such as melanoma, head and neck, liver or kidney cancer. The chain's CDR3 is CASRPPARTDTQYF. For the CDR3, the DNA is TGTGCCAGCAGGCCTCCTGCCCGCACAGATACGCAGTATTTT.